Shown below are 26 T cell receptor beta chains from a single sample sequenced in a study of radiation and T cells in renal cell carcinoma. Clones were sequenced by immunoSEQ multiplex PCR, and TCRdb holds only the in-frame ones, with some missing. This sample yields approximately 90,000 clones, of which 70% to 90% are seen a single time; over 6% belongs to the top ten. The time point: baseline pretreatment blood. Noted treatment: 15 Gy SBRT to primary tumor, nephrectomy 4 weeks later. The starting material was blood, obtained from a patient whose treatment included radiotherapy and nephrectomy. The receptors stem from a man between 50 and 59 years old with renal cell carcinoma.

This chain links TRBV10-3 with TRBJ1-1; no definite D call. The CDR3 covers 12 residues. The V gene lost 3 bases and the J gene lost 1 base, with 3 bases spanning the gap. Germline CDR1 ENHRY, CDR2 SYGVKD. CDR3 loop: CAISDRNTEAFF. CDR3 nucleotide sequence: TGTGCCATCAGTGACAGGAACACTGAAGCTTTCTTT.

The V and J genes are TRBV6-1 and TRBJ1-1; D gene unclear. CDR1 and CDR2 (germline): MNHNS, SASEGT. This CDR3 has 15 residues. V dropped 3 bases and J dropped 0 bases, with 11 bases sitting between them. The CDR3 sequence: CASSDRSIMNTEAFF. DNA for the CDR3: TGTGCCAGCAGTGACCGGTCTATCATGAACACTGAAGCTTTCTTT.

The J gene is TRBJ2-1, the V gene TRBV5-1; 9 bases line up with TRBD2. With V trimmed by 0 bases and J by 4 bases, 5 bases remained unmatched. The CDR3 is made up of 16 amino acids. Germline assignment: CDR1 SGHRS and CDR2 YFSETQ. Written as DNA, the CDR3 is TGCGCCAGCAGCTTGGTGGCGGGAGGGGGTTACAATGAGCAGTTCTTC. Translation: CASSLVAGGGYNEQFF.

J is TRBJ2-1 and V is TRBV9, with 9 bases aligning to TRBD1. The CDR3 is 14 amino acids. Germline lookup yields CDR1 SGDLS and CDR2 YYNGEE. V gave up 2 bases and J gave up 6 bases; unmatched junction bases: 3. CDR3 nucleotide sequence: TGTGCCAGCAGCGTCGGGACAGGGATCAATGAGCAGTTCTTC. Protein product: CASSVGTGINEQFF.

The chain joins TRBV28 to TRBJ1-6, with 7 nucleotides matching TRBD1. J was trimmed by 0 bases and V by 5 bases; bases with no gene match: 7. Per germline, CDR1 MDHEN and CDR2 SYDVKM. The CDR3 length is 17 residues. The CDR3 reads CASSPTTGSSYNSPLHF. The DNA for the CDR3 is TGTGCCAGCAGTCCCACGACAGGGAGCTCCTATAATTCACCCCTCCACTTT. The full variable domain, rest sourced from reference TRBV28 and TRBJ1-6, is DVKVTQSSRYLVKRTGEKVFLECVQDMDHENMFWYRQDPGLGLRLIYFSYDVKMKEKGDIPEGYSVSREKKERFSLILESASTNQTSMYLCASSPTTGSSYNSPLHFGNGTRLTVT.

The chain combines TRBV29-1 with TRBJ2-5; D is ambiguous. This CDR3 has 12 amino acids. Trimming left V 5 bases short and J 2 bases short, with 9 bases between. The V gene's germline CDR1 is SQVTM and CDR2 ANQGSEA. Here the CDR3 DNA reads TGCAGCGTTATCCCCATACAAGAGACCCAGTACTTC. It codes for CSVIPIQETQYF. The full variable domain, rest sourced from reference TRBV29-1 and TRBJ2-5, is SAVISQKPSRDICQRGTSLTIQCQVDSQVTMMFWYRQQPGQSLTLIATANQGSEATYESGFVIDKFPISRPNLTFSTLTVSNMSPEDSSIYLCSVIPIQETQYFGPGTRLLVL.

This chain joins TRBV11-3 and TRBJ2-1; 8 nucleotides align to TRBD1. The V segment lost 3 bases and the J segment 9 bases; nucleotides outside the gene matches: 10. CDR1 is SGHNT and CDR2 is YENEEA in the germline V gene. The CDR3 totals 15 residues. CDR3 region: CASSLARGPGGEQFF. DNA of the CDR3: TGTGCCAGCAGCTTGGCCAGGGGGCCTGGGGGTGAGCAGTTCTTC.

The table lists this clone with a count of one. The chain carries TRBV7-2 and TRBJ1-5; 10 nucleotides line up with TRBD1. This CDR3 is built from 17 residues. CDR1 and CDR2 from the germline V gene are SGHTA and FQGNSA. The V gene end was trimmed by 1 base and the J gene end by 0 bases; junction bases not matched to a gene: 3. In DNA, the CDR3 is TGTGCCAGCAGCTTAGGGGGACAGGGGTTTAGCAATCAGCCCCAGCATTTT. It translates to CASSLGGQGFSNQPQHF.

This clone was observed a few times. The J gene is TRBJ2-1, the V gene TRBV4-2; D is unclear. Germline values: CDR1 LGHNA, CDR2 YNFKEQ. CDR3 size: 16 residues. V dropped 0 bases and J dropped 2 bases, with 11 bases sitting between them. The CDR3 nucleotides read TGTGCCAGCAGCCAAGAATCCGGGCAACCCTACAATGAGCAGTTCTTC. Encoded protein: CASSQESGQPYNEQFF.

The rearrangement joins TRBV4-1 to TRBJ2-7; D is possibly TRBD1 (5 bases). This CDR3 comprises 16 residues. Trimming left V 2 bases short and J 3 bases short, with 17 bases between. Germline V gives CDR1 MGHRA, CDR2 YSYEKL. The CDR3 DNA reads as TGCGCCAGCAGCCAATTAGACGCTACCAGGGACTACGAGCAGTACTTC. It translates to CASSQLDATRDYEQYF.

The CDR3 nucleotides are TGTGCCAGCAGAATTTGGGGTGACGAAAAACTGTTTTTT. Protein product: CASRIWGDEKLFF. The chain carries TRBV27 and TRBJ1-4; no clear D. Germline V gene lookup returns CDR1 MNHEY and CDR2 SMNVEV (reference sequence). The CDR3 length is 13 residues. The ends were cut back, 6 bases at V and 8 bases at J, with 13 bases in the middle.

The CDR3 spells CASSLEGRHFSGNTIYF. The DNA of the CDR3 is TGTGCCAGCAGCTTAGAAGGCCGCCATTTCTCTGGAAACACCATATATTTT. V and J are TRBV7-8 and TRBJ1-3; D is unresolved. The CDR3 length is 17 residues. The germline V gene has CDR1 SGHVS and CDR2 FQNEAQ. Trimming removed 1 base from V and 0 bases from J, with 13 bases in between.

The chain uses TRBV4-3 and TRBJ2-1; tentative D call: TRBD1 (6 bases). Germline-derived CDR1 and CDR2 are LGHNA and YSLEER. The CDR3 runs 19 residues. V lost 1 base to trimming and J lost 3 bases, with 22 bases between them. The DNA for the CDR3 is TGCGCCAGCAGCCAAGGGGCCGAAGGGTGGGACAACTTCTACAATGAGCAGTTCTTC. Protein sequence: CASSQGAEGWDNFYNEQFF.

In this sample, this clone turned up once. The chain employs TRBV7-9 and TRBJ1-5; D call uncertain. Germline loops: CDR1 SEHNR, CDR2 FQNEAQ (reference sequence). This CDR3 spans 14 amino acids. V shed 1 base and J shed 4 bases, with 8 bases lying between them. In nucleotides, the CDR3 is TGTGCCAGCAGCTTAGGGGATGGAAATCAGCCCCAGCATTTT. It translates to CASSLGDGNQPQHF.

This chain uses TRBV5-8 with TRBJ2-7; D might be TRBD1 (5 bases). The germline V and J ends were trimmed by 4 bases and 6 bases, with 11 bases remaining between them. This CDR3 comprises 12 residues. CDR1 is SGHTS and CDR2 is YDEGEE in the germline V gene. The CDR3 sequence is CASSPTGAEQYF. In DNA form, the CDR3 reads TGTGCCAGCAGCCCTACAGGTGCCGAGCAGTACTTC.

The rearrangement joins TRBV6-5 to TRBJ2-5; TRBD2 matches 9 bases. The length of the CDR3 is 13 residues. Germline V CDR1 and CDR2: MNHEY, SVGAGI. V was clipped by 6 bases and J by 3 bases; unmatched bases: 2. The CDR3 DNA reads TGTGCCAGCAGGCTAGCGGGAAAAGAGACCCAGTACTTC. Residues: CASRLAGKETQYF.

V is TRBV14 and J is TRBJ1-2, with a weak D call TRBD1 (6 bases). The length of the CDR3 is 13 residues. CDR1 is SGHDN, CDR2 FVKESK, per germline. Trimming pared 0 bases from V and 8 bases from J, leaving 10 bases between. The chain's CDR3 is CASSQDQGQGYTF. The CDR3 DNA follows: TGTGCCAGCAGCCAAGACCAGGGGCAAGGCTACACCTTC. Drawing the rest from reference TRBV14 and TRBJ1-2, the complete variable domain is EAGVTQFPSHSVIEKGQTVTLRCDPISGHDNLYWYRRVMGKEIKFLLHFVKESKQDESGMPNNRFLAERTGGTYSTLKVQPAELEDSGVYFCASSQDQGQGYTFGSGTRLTVV.

V gene TRBV18 combines with J gene TRBJ2-7; D is unresolved. The CDR3 loop spans 12 amino acids. Germline V gene lookup returns CDR1 KGHSH and CDR2 LQKENI. Trimming removed 0 bases from V and 1 base from J, with 1 base in between. CDR3 residues: CASSPPSYEQYF. In DNA form, the CDR3 reads TGTGCCAGCTCACCACCTTCCTACGAGCAGTACTTC.

The chain couples TRBV6-5 to TRBJ2-7; maybe TRBD2 (5 bases). Germline CDR1 and CDR2: MNHEY and SVGAGI. V lost 6 bases and J 7 bases, leaving 19 bases between the germline ends. The CDR3 loop spans 14 amino acids. This chain's CDR3 is CASSPSYTVGEQYF. CDR3 bases: TGTGCCAGCAGCCCTAGCTACACCGTCGGGGAGCAGTACTTC.

This sequence joins TRBV30 and TRBJ2-6, with TRBD1 matching over 7 bases. This CDR3 has 16 amino acids. Trimming removed 5 bases from V and 0 bases from J; junction bases left unmatched: 7. Germline V CDR1 and CDR2: GTSNPN, SVGIG (reference sequence). The CDR3 DNA sequence: TGTGCCTGGGGGACAGTGCTGAGCTCTGGGGCCAACGTCCTGACTTTC. Translation gives CAWGTVLSSGANVLTF.

The chain joins TRBV2 to TRBJ1-5; D is perhaps TRBD1 (6 bases). V shed 5 bases and J shed 6 bases, with 20 bases lying between them. Germline V lookup: CDR1 SNHLY, CDR2 FYNNEI. The CDR3 covers 16 residues. The CDR3 protein is CASSFTGTSVSQPQHF. The CDR3 DNA sequence: TGTGCCAGCAGTTTCACCGGGACAAGCGTAAGTCAGCCCCAGCATTTT. The full variable domain, rest sourced from reference TRBV2 and TRBJ1-5, is EPEVTQTPSHQVTQMGQEVILRCVPISNHLYFYWYRQILGQKVEFLVSFYNNEISEKSEIFDDQFSVERPDGSNFTLKIRSTKLEDSAMYFCASSFTGTSVSQPQHFGDGTRLSIL.

V usage is TRBV19 and J usage is TRBJ1-5; tentatively, D is TRBD1 (5 bases). Trimming removed 5 bases at V and 6 bases at J, with 17 bases between. Germline values: CDR1 LNHDA, CDR2 SQIVND (reference sequence). This CDR3 has 15 residues. The CDR3 loop reads CASSPERDLGQPQHF. The CDR3 DNA reads TGTGCCAGTAGTCCCGAAAGGGACTTGGGTCAGCCCCAGCATTTT.

Note on this clone: A far larger clone is only one base removed, so a read error is likely. Other DNA sequences in the sample encode the same CDR3. The rearrangement links TRBV6-6 to TRBJ2-3; 8 bases agree with TRBD2. V lost 4 bases and J lost 0; bases outside the gene matches: 3. Germline CDR1 MNHNY, CDR2 SVGAGI (reference sequence). CDR3 length equals 15 residues. CDR3 residues: CASSFAGGSTDTQYF. The CDR3 bases are TGTGCCAGCAGTTTTGCGGGGGGCAGCACAGATACGCAGTATTTT.

The chain is built from TRBV2 and TRBJ1-3; D not resolved. V was cut by 7 bases and J by 2 bases, with 9 bases left in between. Germline CDR1 is SNHLY and CDR2 is FYNNEI. The CDR3 totals 13 residues. The CDR3 coding sequence is TGTGCCAGCAATAGACTACCTGGAAACACCATATATTTT. It codes for CASNRLPGNTIYF.

The rearrangement joins TRBV5-4 to TRBJ2-1; 13 nucleotides line up with TRBD2. This CDR3 has 16 residues. The germline V gene encodes CDR1 SGHNT and CDR2 YYREEE (reference sequence). Trimming removed 1 base from V and 8 bases from J; junction bases left unmatched: 6. In DNA form, the CDR3 reads TGTGCCAGCAGCTTGAAACTAGCGGGAGGGCCGGATGAGCAGTTCTTC. It encodes CASSLKLAGGPDEQFF.

The J gene is TRBJ1-1, the V gene TRBV7-9; D is uncertain. The CDR3 contains 13 residues. Germline CDR1 reads SEHNR; CDR2 reads FQNEAQ (reference sequence). Trimming stripped 0 bases from V and 1 base from J, with 3 bases between. The CDR3 region is CASSLAGNTEAFF. CDR3 nucleotides: TGTGCCAGCAGCTTAGCAGGGAACACTGAAGCTTTCTTT.